The 14 T cell receptor beta chains below were found in one sample sequenced in a study of T cell repertoires in cytomegalovirus infection. Each CDR3 protein is one row after TCRdb ran MiXCR on the reads. The sample carries roughly 920,000 distinct CDR3 sequences, roughly 31% recorded once. Their antigens are not known. Specimen: cultured CD8+ T cells from PBMCs, collected from culture after CMV antigen stimulation. These receptors were collected from a human donor in good health (CMV status not recorded). Some clones in this sample may be carry-over from other donors' samples.

V and J are TRBV2 and TRBJ1-6; 8 bases match TRBD1. The CDR3 totals 16 residues. The V segment lost 1 base and the J segment 13 bases; nucleotides outside the gene matches: 12. Germline CDR1 SNHLY, CDR2 FYNNEI. CDR3 bases: TGTGCCAGCAGTGAAGGCGGGGCAGGGGACAGGAGTCCCCTCCACTTT. Encoded protein: CASSEGGAGDRSPLHF.

This clonotype was seen once. V usage is TRBV11-2 and J usage is TRBJ2-5; TRBD2 agrees at 10 bases. CDR1 is SGHAT, CDR2 FQNNGV, per germline. The CDR3 is made up of 14 amino acids. V lost 7 bases to trimming and J lost 5 bases; unmatched junction nucleotides: 7. The CDR3 region is CASKAAGGWETQYF. CDR3 nucleotide sequence: TGTGCCAGCAAGGCAGCGGGGGGGTGGGAGACCCAGTACTTC.

This clonotype was found a few times. V and J are TRBV24-1 and TRBJ2-3; 7 bases match TRBD1. The germline gives CDR1 KGHDR, CDR2 SFDVKD. Trimming removed 4 bases from V and 8 bases from J; junction bases left unmatched: 11. This CDR3 has 15 residues. The CDR3 bases are TGTGCCACCAGTGACTGGGACAGCTACGCTGGTACGCAGTATTTT. This sequence encodes CATSDWDSYAGTQYF.

Only a few counts were recorded for this clonotype. The genes are TRBV6-6 and TRBJ2-7, with 9 bases aligning to TRBD1. The V gene end was trimmed by 2 bases and the J gene end by 6 bases; junction bases not matched to a gene: 5. Germline-derived CDR1 and CDR2 are MNHNY and SVGAGI (reference sequence). This CDR3 comprises 14 residues. The CDR3 nucleotides are TGTGCCAGCAGTTACACCGGACAGGGGCTCGAGCAGTACGTC. Its translation: CASSYTGQGLEQYV.

This clonotype has only a few counts. The chain recombines TRBV3-1 with TRBJ2-3; 8 positions agree with TRBD1. Germline V gene data show CDR1 as LGHDT and CDR2 as YNNKEL (reference sequence). After removal of 3 bases from V and 4 bases from J, the junction contained 3 bases not matched to a gene. There are 14 residues in the CDR3. The CDR3 reads CASSHGQGPDTQYF. In nucleotides, the CDR3 is TGTGCCAGCAGCCACGGACAGGGCCCAGATACGCAGTATTTT.

This clonotype was observed a single time. The chain is built from TRBV7-3 and TRBJ2-1; tentative D call: TRBD2 (5 bases). The CDR3 is 18 residues long. Trimming shortened V by 4 bases and J by 0 bases, and 19 bases separated the two germline ends. Germline V lookup: CDR1 SGHTA, CDR2 FQGTGA. CDR3: CASSSEGAILSSYNEQFF. The CDR3 DNA sequence: TGTGCCAGCAGCTCAGAGGGAGCGATTCTTAGCTCCTACAATGAGCAGTTCTTC.

The J gene is TRBJ2-7, the V gene TRBV3-1; D assignment may be TRBD1 or TRBD2 (5 bases each). The CDR3 sequence is 16 residues long. Germline CDR1 LGHDT, CDR2 YNNKEL (reference sequence). The V end was cut by 1 base, the J end by 3 bases, with 16 bases between. The CDR3 is CASSQVRSGSFYEQYF. The CDR3 nucleotides read TGTGCCAGCAGCCAAGTTCGGTCAGGGAGTTTCTACGAGCAGTACTTC.

The chain joins TRBV27 to TRBJ2-5; 9 positions agree with TRBD1. The trim removed 5 bases at V and 5 bases at J, leaving 6 bases unmatched. This CDR3 contains 14 residues. Looked up from germline, CDR1 is MNHEY and CDR2 is SMNVEV (reference sequence). The CDR3 spells CASSITGGVETQYF. For the CDR3, the DNA is TGTGCCAGCAGTATAACAGGGGGCGTCGAGACCCAGTACTTC.

This chain joins TRBV7-9 and TRBJ2-5; 11 bases match TRBD2. The length of the CDR3 is 16 residues. Unmatched junction bases numbered 12, after V lost 9 bases and J lost 3 bases. Per germline, CDR1 SEHNR and CDR2 FQNEAQ (reference sequence). The CDR3 sequence is CASCPGTSGDKETQYF. The CDR3 DNA reads as TGTGCCAGTTGCCCCGGGACTAGCGGAGACAAAGAGACCCAGTACTTC.

In regard to this clonotype: A much larger clone is a single base away; this may be a read error. V is TRBV7-4 and J is TRBJ2-3; TRBD1 might be the D (6 bases). Germline assignment: CDR1 SGHVT and CDR2 SQSDAQ. The CDR3 covers 15 residues. The CDR3 DNA reads as TGTGCCAACAGCTCCCCAGGACAGAGCACAGATACGCAGTATTTT. This encodes CANSSPGQSTDTQYF.

This clonotype was recorded at least ten times. The chain joins TRBV7-8 to TRBJ2-1, with 14 bases lining up with TRBD2. With V trimmed by 5 bases and J by 4 bases, 16 bases remained unmatched. CDR3 length: 20 amino acids. CDR1 SGHVS and CDR2 FQNEAQ come from the germline V gene. CDR3 sequence reads: CASSPRLAGGRGILYNEQFF. CDR3 sequence (DNA): TGTGCCAGCAGCCCCCGACTAGCGGGGGGGCGGGGGATACTGTACAATGAGCAGTTCTTC.

The table lists this clonotype with a count of one. V usage is TRBV11-2 and J usage is TRBJ1-2; 8 bases align to TRBD1. V lost 2 bases and J lost 5; bases outside the gene matches: 7. The germline V gene has CDR1 SGHAT and CDR2 FQNNGV. The CDR3 runs 15 residues. CDR3 sequence (DNA): TGTGCCAGCAGCTTACTAGAACAGGGGGATTATGGCTACACCTTC. It encodes CASSLLEQGDYGYTF.

This clonotype was counted only a few times. CDR3 protein: CASSLRQWTEAFF. In DNA, the CDR3 is TGTGCCAGCAGCTTACGACAGTGGACTGAAGCTTTCTTT. The chain combines TRBV11-3 with TRBJ1-1; possible D gene TRBD1, 5 bases. The V gene's germline CDR1 is SGHNT and CDR2 YENEEA. The CDR3 totals 13 residues. V lost 2 bases and J 5 bases, leaving 9 bases between the germline ends.

This sequence joins TRBV4-1 and TRBJ2-7; D not resolved. Germline CDR1 is MGHRA and CDR2 is YSYEKL. The length of the CDR3 is 14 residues. V lost 0 bases and J 3 bases, leaving 9 bases between the germline ends. The CDR3 region is CASSQETSNYEQYF. DNA for the CDR3: TGCGCCAGCAGCCAAGAAACCTCTAACTACGAGCAGTACTTC.